This T cell receptor (beta chain) stems from a study of OX40 agonist ivuxolimab in advanced cancers. Turning to the overall study: Ivuxolimab, which targeted the costimulatory receptor OX40 (CD134), was an agonistic, fully human IgG2 monoclonal antibody. Among the approximately 50 dose-escalation patients, about 19 had hepatocellular carcinoma, 15 or so melanoma, 9 renal cell carcinoma and 9 head and neck cancer. The paper reports the monotherapy dose-escalation portion (N of about 47 patients) of the phase I ivuxolimab trial. Patients were allowed to have had prior anti-PD-1, anti-PD-L1 or anti-CTLA-4 therapy, and approximately 40% of the dose-escalation patients had previously received checkpoint inhibitors. Peripheral TCRbeta sequencing was intended to test whether TCR sequence diversity was altered and clonal T-cell expansion was caused by ivuxolimab. Partial responses were achieved by three dose-escalation patients, of whom one had hepatocellular carcinoma and two had cutaneous melanoma. Intravenous ivuxolimab was administered to patients every 2 weeks at six dose levels: 0.01, 0.1, 0.3, 1.5, 3 and 10 mg/kg. In the dose-escalation cohort, around four fifths of patients were male, and the mean age was approximately 60 years, with a range of 23 to 79. Overall study results and their limits: At doses from 0.1 to 3.0 mg/kg, clonal expansion was seen in both CD4+ and CD8+ blood T cells between baseline and week 6. After ivuxolimab, more expanded clones were found on average in CD8+ T cells than in CD4+ T cells. The antigen specificity of the clonally expanded peripheral T cells was not determined. In the 0.1-3.0 mg/kg groups, partial responders had among the lowest normalized peripheral clonal expansion, particularly in CD8+ T cells. Low levels of normalized T-cell clonal expansion were also seen in some patients who did not respond.

Patients with autoimmune disease history or receiving systemic immunosuppression were excluded from the trial. In every dose cohort, peripheral blood was drawn for TCR sequencing at baseline, cycle 4 day 1, and cycle 7 day 1. Samples came from an open-label, multicenter, first-in-human phase I dose-escalation trial of ivuxolimab. The trial enrolled adults with locally advanced or metastatic head and neck squamous cell, hepatocellular, melanoma or renal cell carcinoma. Before TCR sequencing, CD4+ T cells and CD8+ T cells from peripheral blood were sorted into separate populations. Concerning this clone itself: The antigen it recognizes is unknown. Within one base of it there is no much larger clone, and no base qualities were kept.

The CDR3 holds 14 amino acids from the cysteine to the phenylalanine. Only the CDR3 DNA stays, 42 bases, in frame from base 1. CDR1 and CDR2 are drawn from the germline V gene (reference sequence): LNHDA, SQIVND. V drops 0 bases and J drops 9 bases, leaving 12 bases in between. Genomic DNA was extracted from sorted cells for sequencing of the TCRbeta CDR3 region. TCRbeta CDR3 regions were sequenced using the immunoSEQ Assay. TCRdb obtained this table from immuneACCESS and retained in-frame rearrangements with V and J assigned. These tables miss some clones; where compared with another copy, unresolved V genes account for less than half of the shortfall, and the remainder is unexplained. Present in this sample are fewer than 80,000 clones, 70% to 90% of which were seen just once. About 0.78% of the sample lies in the top ten.

The chain is assembled from TRBV19 and TRBJ2-1; the D gene could be TRBD1 or TRBD2, each one agreeing over 5 bases. The specimen comprised CD4+ or CD8+ T cells sorted from blood, sampled in a trial of the OX40 agonist ivuxolimab. This TCR was sampled from an adult with an advanced solid tumor such as melanoma, head and neck, liver or kidney cancer. The DNA sequence is as follows: TGTGCCAGTAGTATAGATGACGCAGGGACTGAGCAGTTCTTC. Protein translation: CASSIDDAGTEQFF. The full variable domain, completed from the reference TRBV19 and TRBJ2-1 proteins outside the CDR3, reads DGGITQSPKYLFRKEGQNVTLSCEQNLNHDAMYWYRQDPGQGLRLIYYSQIVNDFQKGDIAEGYSVSREKKESFPLTVTSAQKNPTAFYLCASSIDDAGTEQFFGPGTRLTVL.